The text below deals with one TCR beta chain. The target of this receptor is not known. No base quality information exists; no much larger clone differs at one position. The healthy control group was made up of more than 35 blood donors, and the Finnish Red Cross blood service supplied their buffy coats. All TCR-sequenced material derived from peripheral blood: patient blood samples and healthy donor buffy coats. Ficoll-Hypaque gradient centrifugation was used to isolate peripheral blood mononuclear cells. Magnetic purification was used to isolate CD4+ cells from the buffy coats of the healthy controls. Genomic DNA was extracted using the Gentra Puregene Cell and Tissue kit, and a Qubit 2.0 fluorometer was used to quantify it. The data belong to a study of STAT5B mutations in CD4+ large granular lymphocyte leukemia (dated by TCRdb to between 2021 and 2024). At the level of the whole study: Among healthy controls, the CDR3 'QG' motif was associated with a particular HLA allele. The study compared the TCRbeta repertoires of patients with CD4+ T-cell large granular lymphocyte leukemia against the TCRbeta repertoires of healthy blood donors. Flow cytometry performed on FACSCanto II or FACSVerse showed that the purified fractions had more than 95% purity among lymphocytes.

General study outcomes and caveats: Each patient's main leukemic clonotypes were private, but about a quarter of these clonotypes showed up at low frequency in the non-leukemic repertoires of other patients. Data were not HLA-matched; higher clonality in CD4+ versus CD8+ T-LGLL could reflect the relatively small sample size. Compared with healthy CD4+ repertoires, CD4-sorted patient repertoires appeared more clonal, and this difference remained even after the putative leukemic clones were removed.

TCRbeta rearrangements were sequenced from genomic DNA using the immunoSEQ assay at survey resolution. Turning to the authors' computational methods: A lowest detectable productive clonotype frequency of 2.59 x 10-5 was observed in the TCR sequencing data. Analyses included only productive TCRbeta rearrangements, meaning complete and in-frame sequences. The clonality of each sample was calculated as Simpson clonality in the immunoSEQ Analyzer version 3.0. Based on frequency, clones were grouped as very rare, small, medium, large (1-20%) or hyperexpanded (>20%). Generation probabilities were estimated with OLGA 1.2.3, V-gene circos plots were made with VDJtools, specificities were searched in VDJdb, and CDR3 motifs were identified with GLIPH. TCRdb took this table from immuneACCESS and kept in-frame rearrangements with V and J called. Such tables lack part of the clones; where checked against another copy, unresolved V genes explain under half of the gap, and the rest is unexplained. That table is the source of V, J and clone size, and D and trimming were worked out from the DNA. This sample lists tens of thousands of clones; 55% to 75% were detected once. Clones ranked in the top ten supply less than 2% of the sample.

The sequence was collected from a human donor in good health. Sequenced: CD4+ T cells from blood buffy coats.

This receptor has the CDR3 CASSPGTGSNEKLFF. The bases read TGTGCCAGTAGCCCCGGGACAGGGTCTAATGAAAAACTGTTTTTT. Recombination connected TRBV19 to TRBJ1-4, and 9 bases in between align with TRBD1. The CDR3 runs 15 residues from the cysteine to the phenylalanine. The retained sequence is limited to the CDR3, 45 bases, with the frame set at the first base. Here V drops 6 bases and J drops 3 bases, and the junction holds 5 bases not matched to any gene. Taken from the germline V gene (reference sequence), the CDR1 and CDR2 loops are LNHDA and SQIVND.